This is a list of T cell receptor beta chains from one sample in a study of T cell changes during pregnancy in multiple sclerosis. This table comes from immunoSEQ multiplex PCR, and its TCRdb copy is limited to in-frame clones, with some not included. This table has around 60,000 clones, 88% appearing once. This specimen was peripheral blood, taken in the first trimester of pregnancy. The receptors originated from a female donor with multiple sclerosis, enrolled in a pregnancy study. CDR3s include the opening cysteine and the closing phenylalanine or tryptophan. The D gene is left open where the match is weak. Not every row has a clone size; where given, it reads once, few, many or a size class.

V: TRBV4-1; D: TRBD1; size: .; J: TRBJ1-2; CDR3: CASSHGQGAGGYTF; DNA: TGCGCCAGCAGCCATGGACAGGGGGCGGGTGGCTACACCTTC
V: TRBV10-3; D: .; size: once; J: TRBJ2-2; CDR3: CAITSAGTYGGELFF; DNA: TGTGCCATCACCTCCGCAGGGACTTACGGCGGGGAGCTGTTTTTT
V: TRBV6-5; D: .; size: .; J: TRBJ1-3; CDR3: CASSLDGSSGNTIYF; DNA: TGTGCCAGCAGCCTGGACGGGAGCTCTGGAAACACCATATATTTT
V: TRBV9; D: .; size: .; J: TRBJ2-4; CDR3: CASSLRGSDIQYF; DNA: TGTGCCAGCAGCCTCCGGGGGTCGGACATTCAGTACTTC
V: TRBV5-4; D: .; size: .; J: TRBJ2-5; CDR3: CASSSKGGAQETQYF; DNA: TGTGCCAGCAGCTCAAAGGGCGGGGCGCAAGAGACCCAGTACTTC
V: TRBV30; D: .; size: .; J: TRBJ2-4; CDR3: CAWSGQIAKNIQYF; DNA: TGTGCCTGGAGTGGACAGATAGCCAAAAACATTCAGTACTTC
V: TRBV7-2; D: TRBD1; size: .; J: TRBJ2-7; CDR3: CASSVPSTGYLYEQYF; DNA: TGTGCCAGCAGCGTACCATCGACAGGGTATCTCTACGAGCAGTACTTC
V: TRBV6-5; D: .; size: .; J: TRBJ1-2; CDR3: CASSLGQRTNYGYTF; DNA: TGTGCCAGCAGTTTAGGACAGCGAACTAACTATGGCTACACCTTC
V: TRBV27; D: .; size: few; J: TRBJ1-1; CDR3: CASSLGSWTEAFF; DNA: TGTGCCAGCAGTTTGGGGAGTTGGACTGAAGCTTTCTTT
V: TRBV5-1; D: TRBD1; size: .; J: TRBJ2-1; CDR3: CASSGDSNEQFF; DNA: TGCGCCAGCAGCGGGGACAGCAATGAGCAGTTCTTC
V: TRBV7-2; D: .; size: once; J: TRBJ2-1; CDR3: CASSTTVLEQFF; DNA: TGTGCCAGCAGCACCACAGTACTCGAGCAGTTCTTC
V: TRBV7-9; D: TRBD1; size: .; J: TRBJ1-2; CDR3: CASSFPGQDFADGYTF; DNA: TGTGCCAGCAGCTTTCCGGGACAGGATTTTGCCGATGGCTACACCTTC
V: TRBV29-1; D: .; size: few; J: TRBJ1-3; CDR3: CSVEEWGPGNTIYF; DNA: TGCAGCGTTGAAGAATGGGGGCCTGGAAACACCATATATTTT
V: TRBV27; D: .; size: once; J: TRBJ1-3; CDR3: CASRDTGSSGNTIYF; DNA: TGTGCCAGCAGGGACACAGGGAGCTCTGGAAACACCATATATTTT
V: TRBV7-9; D: TRBD2; size: .; J: TRBJ2-3; CDR3: CASWREVRPDTQYF; DNA: TGTGCCAGCTGGCGGGAGGTTCGCCCAGATACGCAGTATTTT
V: TRBV21-1; D: .; size: .; J: TRBJ2-5; CDR3: CASSQGVAGEKQETQYF; DNA: TGTGCCAGCAGCCAGGGGGTTGCAGGGGAAAAACAAGAGACCCAGTACTTC
V: TRBV11-2; D: TRBD1; size: few; J: TRBJ1-1; CDR3: CASSSDVDRGRMGAFF; DNA: TGTGCCAGCAGCTCAGACGTAGACAGGGGGCGTATGGGAGCTTTCTTT
V: TRBV6-1; D: TRBD2; size: .; J: TRBJ2-7; CDR3: CASTFRGGTYEQYF; DNA: TGTGCCAGCACTTTTCGGGGGGGGACCTACGAGCAGTACTTC
V: TRBV9; D: .; size: .; J: TRBJ1-2; CDR3: CASSPRQGRGYTF; DNA: TGTGCCAGCAGCCCTCGCCAGGGTAGAGGCTACACCTTC
V: TRBV7-9; D: TRBD2; size: .; J: TRBJ2-1; CDR3: CASSLAGGSVREQFF; DNA: TGTGCCAGCAGCTTAGCGGGAGGGTCCGTGCGGGAGCAGTTCTTC
V: TRBV29-1; D: .; size: once; J: TRBJ2-7; CDR3: CSVSDTRTYEQYF; DNA: TGCAGCGTTTCGGACACTCGGACCTACGAGCAGTACTTC
V: TRBV6-5; D: .; size: .; J: TRBJ1-5; CDR3: CASSYGVRGQPQHF; DNA: TGTGCCAGCAGTTACGGGGTACGGGGTCAGCCCCAGCATTTT
V: TRBV6-5; D: TRBD2; size: .; J: TRBJ2-7; CDR3: CATEVPSGMGQYF; DNA: TGTGCCACAGAGGTCCCTAGCGGGATGGGGCAGTACTTC
V: TRBV5-1; D: .; size: .; J: TRBJ2-2; CDR3: CASRWELNTGELFF; DNA: TGCGCCAGCAGGTGGGAGTTGAACACCGGGGAGCTGTTTTTT
V: TRBV29-1; D: .; size: .; J: TRBJ1-2; CDR3: CSPEGHSDNYGYTF; DNA: TGCAGCCCTGAGGGACATTCCGATAACTATGGCTACACCTTC
V: TRBV10-1; D: .; size: .; J: TRBJ2-3; CDR3: CASSESPGADTQYF; DNA: TGCGCCAGCAGTGAGTCGCCGGGGGCAGATACGCAGTATTTT
V: TRBV29-1; D: TRBD1; size: .; J: TRBJ1-1; CDR3: CIVEQGLGDTEAFF; DNA: TGCATCGTTGAACAGGGGCTGGGGGACACTGAAGCTTTCTTT
V: TRBV6-5; D: .; size: .; J: TRBJ2-5; CDR3: CASRGDIWRQETQYF; DNA: TGTGCCAGCAGGGGGGACATTTGGAGGCAAGAGACCCAGTACTTC
V: TRBV27; D: TRBD2; size: .; J: TRBJ2-7; CDR3: CASTSREGHEQYF; DNA: TGTGCCAGCACAAGCCGGGAGGGCCACGAGCAGTACTTC